This T cell receptor beta chain emerged from a study of shared clonotypes between healthy human individuals (dated by TCRdb to the early 2020s). Regarding the research as a whole: The cohort included a few men and a couple of women between 18 and 49 years of age. For each donor, three plates each were used for CD4 naive and CD4 memory, two plates were used for CD8 naive, and one plate was used for CD8 memory. Different laboratories and diverse techniques were used to prepare libraries and sequence TCR repertoires, to increase sequencing depth and limit assay-specific biases. Between about 0.8 and 9 billion PBMCs per donor were obtained by leukapheresis. The study deeply sequenced blood TCR repertoires of 5 or 6 healthy adults to estimate repertoire size and the extent of clonotype sharing between individuals. The study at large found these results: Higher generation probabilities were observed for clonotypes shared by all four sorted-subset donors than for non-shared clonotypes. Pairwise subsampling indicated that sequencing depth was expected to affect the degree of clonotype sharing among donors. When a few donors were compared, the shared fraction of clonotypes was about 5.4% for naive CD4, about 4% for naive CD8, 2% to 2.5% for memory CD4, and less than 0.5% for memory CD8. Sampling was limited to blood, and TCR repertoires in tissue likely differ from TCR repertoires in blood. Naive subsets generally had larger estimated clonotype richness than memory subsets. The genetic and exposure-history diversity represented was limited by the small number of donors. Rarefaction of sorted-subset datasets indicated incomplete sequencing despite the large sequencing depth.

Donors were healthy HIV-negative adults with no recently reported acute infections or vaccinations. Every donor was a Caucasian adult living in Nashville, Tennessee, USA. CD4+ T cells were enriched by magnetic negative selection; naive cells were then positively selected on CD45RA, and the negative fraction formed the memory subset. After blood collection by leukapheresis, PBMCs were isolated using Ficoll-Histopaque density gradient centrifugation and then cryopreserved in the vapor phase of liquid nitrogen. Analytical flow cytometry was used to check the purity and quantity of every magnetically sorted T cell population. Genomic DNA was isolated from every sorted fraction and measured by UV absorbance on a Nanodrop 2000c. Using the deep immunoSEQ assay, multiplex PCR amplified TCR CDR3 regions from genomic DNA. Extracted genomic DNA from each cell subset was distributed evenly across all wells of several immunoSEQ 96-well plates, and each plate was treated as a replicate. For sorted subsets, roughly 200 ng genomic DNA, equal to about 30,000 T cell genomes, was loaded into each replicate PCR. The purified libraries were quantified using a Qubit 3.0 fluorometer, sized with a Bioanalyzer 2100, and then quantified again using the KAPA Library Quantification kit. Every immunoSEQ 96-well plate was sequenced on a separate single-read 150-cycle Illumina NextSeq 550 flow cell. As for the original processing: Because the immunoSEQ output included only junctional sequences and no quality scores, the filtering could not be the same as the filtering used for full-length reads. To assign V/J genes and CDR3, sequences were annotated using PyIR, a Python wrapper for IgBLAST v1.9, with IMGT germline references. Reads with weak V/J assignments (E-value above 1e-6), missing CDR3, stop codons, out-of-frame junctions, or ambiguous translated residues were removed. A V3J clonotype was defined by an identical inferred V gene, J gene, and CDR3 amino acid sequence. Percentage overlap between repertoires was computed as shared unique clonotypes divided by the size of the smaller repertoire. Repertoire richness was assessed with RTK rarefaction, the Chao1 estimator, and Recon v2.1 estimates of unobserved clonotypes. Generation probabilities were computed with OLGA for all TCRbeta clonotypes obtained by the gDNA method from a handful of donors. As stored in TCRdb, this immuneACCESS dataset retains in-frame rearrangements with V and J assigned. A fraction of the clones does not appear; measured against another copy, unresolved V genes explain less than half of the discrepancy, and the remainder lacks a known reason. V and J calls and clone size are given by that table; D and trimming were obtained from the DNA. This sample gives around 2,000,000 clones in total; 90% to 95% of them show up just once. Of the sample, 0.1% to 0.15% falls within the top ten clones.

A remark on this clone: Its recognized antigen is unknown. Per-nucleotide qualities are absent, and no much larger clonotype sits a single base away.

The CDR3 spans 14 residues, from the cysteine through the phenylalanine. The read is trimmed to its CDR3 DNA, 42 bases read in frame from base 1. The germline V end is reduced by 8 bases and the J end by 2 bases; junction bases left unmatched: 5. The germline V gene gives CDR1 as SNHLY and CDR2 as FYNNEI. The receptor comes from a man aged 18 to 30 in good health. The sequencing sample was made of naive CD4+ T cells sorted from blood. This specimen's cell subset or site label, interpreted: CD45RA+ positively selected. Recombination linked TRBV2 to TRBJ1-5, with 8 bases aligning to TRBD1. The CDR3 corresponds to CASGGQGGNQPQHF. The sequence in DNA is TGTGCCAGCGGTGGACAGGGTGGCAATCAGCCCCAGCATTTT.